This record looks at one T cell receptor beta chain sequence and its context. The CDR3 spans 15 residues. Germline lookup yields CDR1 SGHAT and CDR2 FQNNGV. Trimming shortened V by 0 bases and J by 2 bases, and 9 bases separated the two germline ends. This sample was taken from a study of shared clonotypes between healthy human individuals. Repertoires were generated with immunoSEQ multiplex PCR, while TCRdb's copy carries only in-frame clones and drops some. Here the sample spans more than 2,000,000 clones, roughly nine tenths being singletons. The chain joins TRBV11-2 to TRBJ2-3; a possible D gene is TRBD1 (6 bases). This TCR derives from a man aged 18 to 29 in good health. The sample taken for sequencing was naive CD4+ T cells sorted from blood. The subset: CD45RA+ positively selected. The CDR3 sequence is CASSLDRDNTDTQYF. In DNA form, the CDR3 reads TGTGCCAGCAGCTTAGACCGGGACAACACAGATACGCAGTATTTT. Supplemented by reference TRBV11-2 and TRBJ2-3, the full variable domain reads EAGVAQSPRYKIIEKRQSVAFWCNPISGHATLYWYQQILGQGPKLLIQFQNNGVVDDSQLPKDRFSAERLKGVDSTLKIQPAKLEDSAVYLCASSLDRDNTDTQYFGPGTRLTVL.